The source of this T cell receptor beta chain is a study of blood T cell repertoires in COVID-19. Study at large: There were acute and convalescent COVID-19 samples, and they came from the United States, Italy and Spain. Sources were T cells, B-cell-depleted T cells, or PBMCs; the material itself was cDNA or gDNA.

V lost 3 bases and J lost 4, with 12 bases in between. Germline values: CDR1 SQVTM, CDR2 ANQGSEA. The CDR3 has 13 amino acids. Original analysis: Quantification of nucleated cells was approximated via reference gene primer amplification. Profiled with immunoSEQ multiplex PCR; TCRdb holds only in-frame clones, not every one. That table is the source of V, J and clone size, and D and trimming were worked out from the DNA. The table includes roughly 100,000 clones, around 79% detected once. This clone appeared a few times. This chain uses TRBV29-1 with TRBJ1-1, with D perhaps matching TRBD1 (6 bases). The sample taken for sequencing was peripheral blood. This sequence was found in a woman at least 80 years old with acute or convalescent COVID-19. Here the CDR3 DNA reads TGCAGCGTTGAGCCAGGGGTTAGCACTGAAGCTTTCTTT. Its translation: CSVEPGVSTEAFF.